The rows below give T cell receptor beta chains drawn from one sample of a study of blood T cell repertoires in COVID-19. Here immunoSEQ multiplex PCR was the method, and the copy in TCRdb shows in-frame clones only, minus some. The repertoire holds fewer than 70,000 clones, with about 81% as singletons. The material sequenced was peripheral blood. The origin of the receptors is a human donor in a cohort sampled during active COVID-19. The CDR3 runs from the conserved cysteine through the conserved F or W.

j_gene: TRBJ2-7; v_gene: TRBV27; CDR3aa: CASSLKGVLAYSSYEQYF
j_gene: TRBJ2-2; v_gene: TRBV27; CDR3aa: CASSLGEPRGGELFF
j_gene: TRBJ2-7; v_gene: TRBV29-1; CDR3aa: CSVEGAGGESSYEQYF
j_gene: TRBJ2-7; v_gene: TRBV7-9; CDR3aa: CASSPKGTGDYEQYF
j_gene: TRBJ1-4; v_gene: TRBV4-3; CDR3aa: CASSQVAGTVGEKLFF
j_gene: TRBJ1-4; v_gene: TRBV7-9; CDR3aa: CASSLIPEYRGGEKLFF
j_gene: TRBJ1-1; v_gene: TRBV10-3; CDR3aa: CAISDPQKMNTEAFF
j_gene: TRBJ2-2; v_gene: TRBV7-9; CDR3aa: CASSPRGTSGGTRELFF
j_gene: TRBJ2-6; v_gene: TRBV7-9; CDR3aa: CASSPGSGANVLTF
j_gene: TRBJ1-2; v_gene: TRBV20-1; CDR3aa: CSASTGTSNYGYTF
j_gene: TRBJ2-7; v_gene: TRBV9; CDR3aa: CASSVGTGSHEQYF
j_gene: TRBJ1-2; v_gene: TRBV5-4; CDR3aa: CASSDEDTYGYTF
j_gene: TRBJ1-1; v_gene: TRBV7-8; CDR3aa: CASSPIAGTGFLHTEAFF
j_gene: TRBJ2-7; v_gene: TRBV2; CDR3aa: CASTVHRGSSYEQYF
j_gene: TRBJ2-7; v_gene: TRBV6-6; CDR3aa: CASSRSDRGPYYEQYF
j_gene: TRBJ2-3; v_gene: TRBV15; CDR3aa: CATSRGTRTDTQYF
j_gene: TRBJ2-7; v_gene: TRBV6-5; CDR3aa: CASSFSGGGTYEQYF
j_gene: TRBJ2-1; v_gene: TRBV5-1; CDR3aa: CASSRDYNEQFF
j_gene: TRBJ1-5; v_gene: TRBV19; CDR3aa: CASSTGLRSQPQHF
j_gene: TRBJ1-4; v_gene: TRBV6-5; CDR3aa: CASSYAGANEKLFF
j_gene: TRBJ1-2; v_gene: TRBV7-9; CDR3aa: CASRIREGYGYTF
j_gene: TRBJ1-4; v_gene: TRBV11-2; CDR3aa: CASSLEAFEKLFF
j_gene: TRBJ2-7; v_gene: TRBV7-8; CDR3aa: CASSLVGGQGVYEQYF
j_gene: TRBJ1-2; v_gene: TRBV29-1; CDR3aa: CSVDVSADGYTF
j_gene: TRBJ2-2; v_gene: TRBV9; CDR3aa: CASSSPGGGVNTGELFF
j_gene: TRBJ1-2; v_gene: TRBV19; CDR3aa: CASSIVSTVNYGYTF
j_gene: TRBJ2-3; v_gene: TRBV7-2; CDR3aa: CASSLDGGGLTDTQYF
j_gene: TRBJ1-2; v_gene: TRBV24-1; CDR3aa: CATRELKTAPGYGYTF
j_gene: TRBJ1-6; v_gene: TRBV30; CDR3aa: CAWRGKGVRYNSPLHF
j_gene: TRBJ2-7; v_gene: TRBV19; CDR3aa: CASSMWQGNEQYF
j_gene: TRBJ1-2; v_gene: TRBV4-1; CDR3aa: CASSQEPGSYGYTF
j_gene: TRBJ2-5; v_gene: TRBV7-8; CDR3aa: CASSLLPGEGETQYF
j_gene: TRBJ2-1; v_gene: TRBV6-2/TRBV6-3; CDR3aa: CASSRLAGVVEQFF
j_gene: TRBJ2-1; v_gene: TRBV12-3/TRBV12-4; CDR3aa: CASSGGEINQQFF
j_gene: TRBJ2-6; v_gene: TRBV28; CDR3aa: CASNKRGARGGANVLTF
j_gene: TRBJ2-7; v_gene: TRBV6-2/TRBV6-3; CDR3aa: CASSSTQPEQPGGYF
j_gene: TRBJ1-6; v_gene: TRBV4-1; CDR3aa: CASRADSSYNSPLHF
j_gene: TRBJ1-1; v_gene: TRBV4-1; CDR3aa: CASSQTANTEAFF
j_gene: TRBJ2-7; v_gene: TRBV7-6; CDR3aa: CASSSFPGQLYEQYF
j_gene: TRBJ1-2; v_gene: TRBV19; CDR3aa: CASSDRRNTGGYTF
j_gene: TRBJ1-1; v_gene: TRBV30; CDR3aa: CAWSGQGDDEAFF